These 25 T cell receptor beta chains were all obtained from the same sample, sequenced in a study of T-cell reconstitution after alpha-beta-depleted transplantation in children. Unique molecular identifiers featured in how the TCRbeta library was prepared. TCRdb recomputed calls from the PCR reads with MiXCR, one row per CDR3 protein. This sample carries 490,000 or so distinct CDR3 sequences, approximately 12% of them seen once, and the ten largest clones take about 5.6%. The sequencing here drew on PBMCs from the stem cell graft donor, taken from the stem cell graft. Source of these receptors: a human donor who donated a stem cell graft to a child with combined immunodeficiency.

The CDR3 DNA sequence: TGTGCCAGCAGTTACGAGGGCCCTAGGTTGACAGATACGCAGTATTTT. Its translation is CASSYEGPRLTDTQYF. V is TRBV6-5 and J is TRBJ2-3, with D possibly TRBD2 on 5 matching bases. CDR1 is MNHEY and CDR2 is SVGAGI in the germline V gene. The germline V and J ends were trimmed by 2 bases and 3 bases, with 15 bases remaining between them. The CDR3 has 16 residues.

This clonotype turned up a few times. J is TRBJ1-3 and V is TRBV29-1; tentative D call: TRBD1 (5 bases). Germline V lookup: CDR1 SQVTM, CDR2 ANQGSEA. With 6 bases removed from V and 0 bases from J, the gap between germline ends came to 15 bases. The CDR3 is 15 residues long. The CDR3, as DNA: TGCAGCGTCGTGCGCGGGGGATTCTCTGGAAACACCATATATTTT. It codes for CSVVRGGFSGNTIYF.

This clonotype appeared many times. V and J are TRBV10-3 and TRBJ2-5; TRBD1 aligns across 7 bases. CDR3 length: 13 amino acids. V dropped 4 bases and J dropped 3; count of bases not matched to a gene: 2. Germline CDR1 reads ENHRY; CDR2 reads SYGVKD. The CDR3 DNA sequence: TGTGCCATCAGTGGGACAGGAGAAGAGACCCAGTACTTC. Residues: CAISGTGEETQYF.

This clonotype was detected once. This chain links TRBV4-2 with TRBJ2-3, with 9 bases aligning to TRBD2. CDR1 and CDR2 from the germline V gene are LGHNA and YNFKEQ. The CDR3 has 18 amino acids. The V and J ends lost 0 bases and 7 bases, in that order; junction bases with no gene match: 14. CDR3 sequence reads: CASSQDKGTSQSGNTQYF. CDR3 DNA sequence: TGTGCCAGCAGCCAAGATAAGGGGACTAGCCAGAGCGGGAATACGCAGTATTTT.

This chain links TRBV7-8 with TRBJ2-3, with a tentative D call TRBD1 (5 bases). V gave up 1 base and J gave up 5 bases, with 16 bases separating them. Germline V CDR1 and CDR2: SGHVS, FQNEAQ. The CDR3 loop spans 16 amino acids. The CDR3 nucleotides read TGTGCCAGCAGCTTAGTAGGTTCAGGCCAGGGAGATACGCAGTATTTT. Amino acids: CASSLVGSGQGDTQYF.

This clonotype was counted ten times or more. This sequence joins TRBV10-3 and TRBJ2-3; TRBD2 agrees at 7 bases. Trimming cost V 8 bases and J 2 bases; bases outside gene matches: 7. The CDR3 covers 14 residues. Germline V gene data show CDR1 as ENHRY and CDR2 as SYGVKD. The CDR3 DNA follows: TGTGCCATCGGGGTCAGCGGGGACACAGATACGCAGTATTTT. Protein: CAIGVSGDTDTQYF.

This chain connects TRBV4-3 to TRBJ2-2; 8 bases are shared with TRBD1. J gave up 2 bases and V 2 bases, and 13 bases lay outside the gene matches. The germline gives CDR1 LGHNA, CDR2 YSLEER. This CDR3 contains 19 residues. The CDR3 spells CASSQTLPQDRVNTGELFF. The CDR3 DNA follows: TGCGCCAGCAGCCAAACCCTACCCCAGGACAGGGTTAACACCGGGGAGCTGTTTTTT.

This clonotype was detected ten times or more. V is TRBV9 and J is TRBJ2-7; TRBD2 agrees at 11 bases. Germline V lookup: CDR1 SGDLS, CDR2 YYNGEE. The CDR3 is 16 amino acids. Unmatched junction bases numbered 8, after V lost 2 bases and J lost 4 bases. The CDR3 loop reads CASSVSGRVTVYEQYF. As DNA, the CDR3 is TGTGCCAGCAGCGTTAGCGGGAGGGTTACAGTGTACGAGCAGTACTTC.

In this sample, this clonotype turned up many times. The gene calls are TRBV20-1 and TRBJ2-5; D is unresolved. V was trimmed by 3 bases and J by 0 bases, leaving 2 bases between them. Germline values: CDR1 DFQATT, CDR2 SNEGSKA (reference sequence). CDR3 length equals 11 residues. CDR3 sequence reads: CSASHQETQYF. The DNA for the CDR3 is TGCAGTGCTAGTCACCAAGAGACCCAGTACTTC.

The V call is TRBV15, the J call TRBJ2-5; 7 bases align to TRBD1. J was trimmed by 3 bases and V by 3 bases; bases with no gene match: 4. This CDR3 spans 14 amino acids. In germline, CDR1 is LNHNV, CDR2 YYDKDF (reference sequence). The CDR3 nucleotides read TGTGCCACCAGCAGGGAAACAGGGGAAGAGACCCAGTACTTC. Its protein product is CATSRETGEETQYF.

The chain recombines TRBV12-3 or TRBV12-4 with TRBJ2-2; D unclear. The V gene lost 1 base and the J gene lost 1 base, with 10 bases spanning the gap. This CDR3 contains 16 residues. For the CDR3, the DNA is TGTGCCAGCAGTTTAGAGTGGATTCTGAACACCGGGGAGCTGTTTTTT. The encoded protein is CASSLEWILNTGELFF.

There are many counts of this clonotype. J is TRBJ1-1 and V is TRBV25-1; D not certain. The CDR3 contains 14 residues. Trimming shortened V by 1 base and J by 4 bases, and 10 bases separated the two germline ends. CDR1 and CDR2 from the germline V gene are MGHDK and SYGVNS. The CDR3 DNA reads TGTGCCAGCAGTGAATTCTCTTTGACCACTGAAGCTTTCTTT. As protein: CASSEFSLTTEAFF.

This clonotype was counted at least ten times. The V and J genes are TRBV12-3 or TRBV12-4 and TRBJ1-5; the D gene is possibly TRBD1 (6 bases). V was shortened by 1 base and J by 7 bases, with 11 bases between the two germline ends. The CDR3 runs 14 residues. CDR3 in amino acids: CASSLGRGTQPQHF. The CDR3 nucleotides read TGTGCCAGCAGTTTAGGCAGGGGAACGCAGCCCCAGCATTTT.

The chain recombines TRBV24-1 with TRBJ2-1; TRBD1 is a possible D gene (6 bases). The ends were cut back, 4 bases at V and 2 bases at J, with 14 bases in the middle. The CDR3 runs 16 residues. The V gene's germline CDR1 is KGHDR and CDR2 SFDVKD. CDR3: CATSDAHRVPYNEQFF. The CDR3 coding sequence is TGTGCCACCAGTGACGCGCACAGGGTACCCTACAATGAGCAGTTCTTC.

The chain combines TRBV4-1 with TRBJ2-1; D gene unclear. Germline V gene sequence: CDR1 MGHRA, CDR2 YSYEKL. Trimming left V 0 bases short and J 7 bases short, with 16 bases between. This CDR3 has 16 residues. The CDR3 DNA sequence: TGCGCCAGCAGCCAAGATACCTCCCCACCCCCGAATGAGCAGTTCTTC. This gives the protein CASSQDTSPPPNEQFF.

The chain carries TRBV5-5 and TRBJ2-3; the match to TRBD1 covers 8 bases. The junction had 6 bases not matched to a gene; V was cut back by 0 bases and J by 3 bases. CDR1 and CDR2 from the germline V gene are SGHKS and YYEKEE (reference sequence). The CDR3 has 16 amino acids. CDR3 DNA sequence: TGTGCCAGCAGCTTGGTCACAGGGGGGCGAACAGATACGCAGTATTTT. Its protein product is CASSLVTGGRTDTQYF.

This clonotype was observed many times. This sequence joins TRBV28 and TRBJ1-5; D uncertain. Trimming removed 5 bases at V and 0 bases at J, with 8 bases between. CDR3 size: 14 residues. The germline V gene encodes CDR1 MDHEN and CDR2 SYDVKM. Here the CDR3 reads CASSQTGSNQPQHF. DNA for the CDR3: TGTGCCAGCAGTCAAACCGGTAGCAATCAGCCCCAGCATTTT.

The genes are TRBV7-9 and TRBJ2-2; tentatively, D is TRBD1 or TRBD2 (6 bases each). Germline-derived CDR1 and CDR2 are SEHNR and FQNEAQ (reference sequence). Trimming removed 5 bases from V and 1 base from J, with 14 bases in between. The CDR3 is 16 residues long. The CDR3 reads CASSAVRGRNTGELFF. CDR3 nucleotides: TGTGCCAGCAGCGCAGTCCGGGGGCGGAACACCGGGGAGCTGTTTTTT.

CDR3 in amino acids: CSVAGGGTADTGELFF. In DNA, the CDR3 is TGCAGCGTGGCCGGGGGGGGGACCGCGGACACCGGGGAGCTGTTTTTT. This chain uses TRBV29-1 with TRBJ2-2, with 8 bases fitting TRBD2. CDR1 is SQVTM and CDR2 is ANQGSEA in the germline V gene. This CDR3 has 16 amino acids. The V segment lost 6 bases and the J segment 3 bases; nucleotides outside the gene matches: 12.

Many counts were recorded for this clonotype. The genes are TRBV24-1 and TRBJ2-5; possibly TRBD1 for D (5 bases). V lost 4 bases, J lost 5 bases, and 7 bases lay in between. Germline CDR1 and CDR2: KGHDR and SFDVKD. This CDR3 is 12 amino acids long. CDR3 in DNA: TGTGCCACCAGTGACCCAGGGGAGACCCAGTACTTC. Translating gives CATSDPGETQYF.

J is TRBJ1-1 and V is TRBV29-1; D remains ambiguous. From germline, CDR1 is SQVTM and CDR2 ANQGSEA. V shed 3 bases and J shed 1 base, with 9 bases lying between them. The CDR3 runs to 13 residues. CDR3 in amino acids: CSVDRMGNTEAFF. The CDR3 nucleotides are TGCAGCGTTGACAGAATGGGGAACACTGAAGCTTTCTTT. Based on the CDR3 plus reference TRBV29-1 and TRBJ1-1, the full variable domain is SAVISQKPSRDICQRGTSLTIQCQVDSQVTMMFWYRQQPGQSLTLIATANQGSEATYESGFVIDKFPISRPNLTFSTLTVSNMSPEDSSIYLCSVDRMGNTEAFFGQGTRLTVV.

The table lists this clonotype with a few counts. V usage is TRBV11-3 and J usage is TRBJ2-7; 11 bases map to TRBD2. The CDR3 is made up of 15 amino acids. Germline trimming cut 5 bases from V and 3 bases from J; bases unmatched to any gene: 6. Germline loops: CDR1 SGHNT, CDR2 YENEEA. The CDR3 reads CASSPRTSGHYEQYF. The CDR3 coding sequence is TGTGCCAGCAGCCCCCGGACTAGCGGGCACTACGAGCAGTACTTC.

The V and J genes are TRBV7-9 and TRBJ1-2; possible D gene TRBD1, 5 bases. The CDR3 length is 14 residues. Germline lookup yields CDR1 SEHNR and CDR2 FQNEAQ (reference sequence). V lost 1 base and J 4 bases, leaving 10 bases between the germline ends. The CDR3 protein is CASSLGTGFYGYTF. The CDR3 DNA follows: TGTGCCAGCAGCTTAGGAACAGGCTTCTATGGCTACACCTTC.

This clonotype was counted between two and nine times. V gene TRBV5-6 combines with J gene TRBJ2-3, with a possible D match to TRBD2 (6 bases). The V end lost 1 base, the J end lost 5 bases, and 14 bases lay between the germline ends. Per the germline V gene, CDR1 is SGHDT and CDR2 is YYEEEE. The CDR3 loop spans 15 amino acids. CDR3 coding DNA: TGTGCCAGCAGCTTGAGTCTAGCGAAGAGAGATACGCAGTATTTT. Its protein product is CASSLSLAKRDTQYF.

This clonotype was picked up many times. The gene calls are TRBV6-5 and TRBJ2-5; 9 positions match TRBD2. V dropped 0 bases and J dropped 1; count of bases not matched to a gene: 0. In germline, CDR1 is MNHEY, CDR2 SVGAGI. The CDR3 spans 15 residues. The CDR3 coding sequence is TGTGCCAGCAGTTACTCACTAGCGGGCCAAGAGACCCAGTACTTC. Its translation: CASSYSLAGQETQYF.